The clone carrying this T cell receptor (beta chain) was detected only a few times. The target antigen is unknown. The data belong to a study of cytotoxic CD8 clonotypes in ibrutinib-treated CLL. Germline loops: CDR1 SGHNT, CDR2 YENEEA. The CDR3 runs 17 residues. V lost 5 bases to trimming and J lost 4 bases; unmatched junction nucleotides: 12. The study's findings and limits: Exceeding age-matched healthy donors, baseline clonality also tracked the counts of circulating CD8+ T cells.

Clones were read by immunoSEQ multiplex PCR, and TCRdb kept only the in-frame ones, dropping some. The data contain over 110,000 clones, around 93% of them seen just once; the ten biggest clones take up 10% to 13%. This sequence joins TRBV11-3 and TRBJ2-7, with 12 bases lining up with TRBD2. The receptor's source is a human donor with chronic lymphocytic leukemia. The specimen was PBMCs, collected after 12 months of ibrutinib treatment. CDR3 DNA: TGTGCCAGCAGCAGCCGTTGGCGCGGGACTAGCGGGTACGAGCAGTACTTC. Its protein product is CASSSRWRGTSGYEQYF.